This T cell receptor beta chain was found in a study of cytomegalovirus exposure and HLA in healthy donors. Trimming cost V 4 bases and J 0 bases; bases outside gene matches: 12. The CDR3 extends over 18 amino acids. A multiplex PCR was run with 60 Vbeta primers and 13 Jbeta primers. Produced via immunoSEQ multiplex PCR; TCRdb's table is partial and in-frame only. This listing includes 90,000 to 150,000 clones. The source is a young man in good health and CMV-seronegative. The V and J genes are TRBV5-3 and TRBJ2-4; 8 bases are a match to TRBD2. Being an ORF, TRBV5-3 has a function that is uncertain. The sequencing input was PBMCs. The CDR3 protein is CARSASFRREVAKNIQYF. The CDR3, as DNA: TGTGCCAGAAGCGCTTCCTTCAGGCGGGAGGTAGCCAAAAACATTCAGTACTTC.